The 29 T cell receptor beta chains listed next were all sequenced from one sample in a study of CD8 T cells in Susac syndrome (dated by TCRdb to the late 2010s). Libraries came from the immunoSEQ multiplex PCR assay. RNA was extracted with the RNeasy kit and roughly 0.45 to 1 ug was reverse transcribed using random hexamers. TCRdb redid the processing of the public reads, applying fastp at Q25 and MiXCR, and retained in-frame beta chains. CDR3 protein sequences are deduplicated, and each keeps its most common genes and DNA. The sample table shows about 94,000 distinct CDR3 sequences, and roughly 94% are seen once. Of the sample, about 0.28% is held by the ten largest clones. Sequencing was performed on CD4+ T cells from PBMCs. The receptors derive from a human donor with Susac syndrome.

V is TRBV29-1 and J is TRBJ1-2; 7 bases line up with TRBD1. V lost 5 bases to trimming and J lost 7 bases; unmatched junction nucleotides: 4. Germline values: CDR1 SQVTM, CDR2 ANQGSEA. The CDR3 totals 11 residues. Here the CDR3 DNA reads TGCAGCGTTATGACAGGGACTGGCTACACCTTC. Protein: CSVMTGTGYTF.

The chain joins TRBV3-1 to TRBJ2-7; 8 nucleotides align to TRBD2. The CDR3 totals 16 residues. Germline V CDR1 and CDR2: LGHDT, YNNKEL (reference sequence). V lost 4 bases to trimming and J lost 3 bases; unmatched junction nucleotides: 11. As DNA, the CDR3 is TGTGCCAGCAGCCCCCACCCGGGACTAGTGATCTACGAGCAGTACTTC. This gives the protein CASSPHPGLVIYEQYF.

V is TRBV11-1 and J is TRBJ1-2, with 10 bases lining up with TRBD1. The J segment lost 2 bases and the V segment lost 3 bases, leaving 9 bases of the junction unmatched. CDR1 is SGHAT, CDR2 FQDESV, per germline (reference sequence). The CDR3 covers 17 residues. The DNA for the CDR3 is TGTGCCAGCAGCTTGGGGCCGGGACAGGGGAGAAACTATGGCTACACCTTC. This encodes CASSLGPGQGRNYGYTF.

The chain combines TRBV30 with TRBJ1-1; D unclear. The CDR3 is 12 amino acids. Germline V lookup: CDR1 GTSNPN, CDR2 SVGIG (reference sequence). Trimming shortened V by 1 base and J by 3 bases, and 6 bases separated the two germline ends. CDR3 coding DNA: TGTGCCTGGAGTGACCGCTACACTGAAGCTTTCTTT. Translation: CAWSDRYTEAFF.

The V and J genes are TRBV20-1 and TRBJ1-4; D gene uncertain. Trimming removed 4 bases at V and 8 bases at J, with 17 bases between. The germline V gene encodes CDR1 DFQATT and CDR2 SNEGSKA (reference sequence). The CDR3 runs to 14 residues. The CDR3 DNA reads TGCAGTGCTACTACACTGGACGTTAAGGAAAAACTGTTTTTT. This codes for CSATTLDVKEKLFF.

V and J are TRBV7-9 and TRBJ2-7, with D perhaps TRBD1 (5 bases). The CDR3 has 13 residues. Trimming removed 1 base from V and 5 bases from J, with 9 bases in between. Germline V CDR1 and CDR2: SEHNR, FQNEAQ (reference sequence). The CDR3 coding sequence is TGTGCCAGCAGCTTAGGGACAAGGGACGAGCAGTACTTC. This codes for CASSLGTRDEQYF.

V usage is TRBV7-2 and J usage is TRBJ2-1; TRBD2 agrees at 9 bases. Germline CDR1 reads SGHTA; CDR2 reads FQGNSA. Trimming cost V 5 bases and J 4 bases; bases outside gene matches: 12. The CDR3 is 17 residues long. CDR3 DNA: TGTGCCAGCAGCCCTCTTGGCGGGGGGGCGGGTTACAATGAGCAGTTCTTC. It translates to CASSPLGGGAGYNEQFF. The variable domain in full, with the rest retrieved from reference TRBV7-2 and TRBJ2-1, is GAGVSQSPSNKVTEKGKDVELRCDPISGHTALYWYRQSLGQGLEFLIYFQGNSAPDKSGLPSDRFSAERTGGSVSTLTIQRTQQEDSAVYLCASSPLGGGAGYNEQFFGPGTRLTVL.

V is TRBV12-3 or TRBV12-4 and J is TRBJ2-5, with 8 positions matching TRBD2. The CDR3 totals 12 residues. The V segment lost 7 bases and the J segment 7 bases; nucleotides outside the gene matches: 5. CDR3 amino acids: CASTGRGGTQYF. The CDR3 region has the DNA TGTGCCAGCACCGGGAGGGGGGGGACCCAGTACTTC.

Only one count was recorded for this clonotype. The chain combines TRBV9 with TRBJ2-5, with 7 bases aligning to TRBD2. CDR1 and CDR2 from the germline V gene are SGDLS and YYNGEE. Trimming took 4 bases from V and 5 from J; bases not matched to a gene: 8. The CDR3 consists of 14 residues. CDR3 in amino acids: CASSIGTTRETQYF. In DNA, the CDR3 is TGTGCCAGCAGCATAGGGACTACCAGGGAGACCCAGTACTTC.

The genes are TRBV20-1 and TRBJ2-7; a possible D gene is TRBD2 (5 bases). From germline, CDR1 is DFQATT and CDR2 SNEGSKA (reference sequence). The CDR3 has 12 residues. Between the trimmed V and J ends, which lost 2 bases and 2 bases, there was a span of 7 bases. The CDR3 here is CSARYGAYEQYF. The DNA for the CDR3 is TGCAGTGCTAGATACGGGGCCTACGAGCAGTACTTC.

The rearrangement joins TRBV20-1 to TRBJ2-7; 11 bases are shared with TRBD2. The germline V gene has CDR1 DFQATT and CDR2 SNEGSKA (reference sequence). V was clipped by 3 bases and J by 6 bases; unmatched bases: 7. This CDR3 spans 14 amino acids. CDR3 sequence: CSASELAGVSEQYF. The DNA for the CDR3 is TGCAGTGCTAGTGAACTAGCGGGGGTTTCCGAGCAGTACTTC.

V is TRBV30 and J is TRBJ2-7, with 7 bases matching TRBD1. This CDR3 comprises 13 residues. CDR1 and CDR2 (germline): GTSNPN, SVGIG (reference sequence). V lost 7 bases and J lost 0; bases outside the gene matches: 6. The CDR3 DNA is TGTGCCTTCTCGACAGGGCCCTCCTACGAGCAGTACTTC. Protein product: CAFSTGPSYEQYF.

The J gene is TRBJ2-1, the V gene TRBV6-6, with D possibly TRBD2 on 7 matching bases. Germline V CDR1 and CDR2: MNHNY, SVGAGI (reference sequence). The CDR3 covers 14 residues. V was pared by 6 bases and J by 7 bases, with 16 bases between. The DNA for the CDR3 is TGTGCCAGCAGGGGAGGGGGGGCAAAGAATGAGCAGTTCTTC. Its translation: CASRGGGAKNEQFF.

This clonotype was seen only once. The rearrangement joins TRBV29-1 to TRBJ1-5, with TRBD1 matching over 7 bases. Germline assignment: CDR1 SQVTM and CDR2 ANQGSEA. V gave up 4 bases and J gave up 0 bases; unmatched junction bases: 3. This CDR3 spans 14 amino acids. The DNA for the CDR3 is TGCAGCGTTGGACAGGGCCTTAGCAATCAGCCCCAGCATTTT. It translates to CSVGQGLSNQPQHF.

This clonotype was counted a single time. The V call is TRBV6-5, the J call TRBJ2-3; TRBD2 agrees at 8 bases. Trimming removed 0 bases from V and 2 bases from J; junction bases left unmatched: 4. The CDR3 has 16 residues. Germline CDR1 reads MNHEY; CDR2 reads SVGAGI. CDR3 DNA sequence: TGTGCCAGCAGTTACTCGAGCGGGGGAGACACAGATACGCAGTATTTT. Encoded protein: CASSYSSGGDTDTQYF.

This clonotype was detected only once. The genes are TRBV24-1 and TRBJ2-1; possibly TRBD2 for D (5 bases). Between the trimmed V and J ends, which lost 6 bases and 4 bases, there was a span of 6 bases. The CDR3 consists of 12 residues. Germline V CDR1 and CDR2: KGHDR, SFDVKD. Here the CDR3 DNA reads TGTGCCACCAGTCGAGGGTACAATGAGCAGTTCTTC. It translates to CATSRGYNEQFF.

Here the CDR3 DNA reads TGTGCCTGGAGGGGCCCCCTAGGCGGCTACACCTTC. Residues: CAWRGPLGGYTF. The chain has TRBV30 and TRBJ1-2; D is unclear. V shed 3 bases and J shed 8 bases, with 13 bases lying between them. The CDR3 covers 12 residues. CDR1 GTSNPN and CDR2 SVGIG come from the germline V gene (reference sequence).

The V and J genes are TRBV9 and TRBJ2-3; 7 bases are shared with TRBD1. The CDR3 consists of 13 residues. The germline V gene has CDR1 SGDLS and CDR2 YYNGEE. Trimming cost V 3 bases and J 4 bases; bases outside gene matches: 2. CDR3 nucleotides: TGTGCCAGCAGCGACAGGGGATCAGATACGCAGTATTTT. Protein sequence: CASSDRGSDTQYF.

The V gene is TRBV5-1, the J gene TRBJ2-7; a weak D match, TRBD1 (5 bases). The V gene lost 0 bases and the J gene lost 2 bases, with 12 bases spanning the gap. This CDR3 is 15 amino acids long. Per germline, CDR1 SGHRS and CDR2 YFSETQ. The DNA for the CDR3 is TGCGCCAGCAGCTTGGAGGTGGGGCCCGCCTACGAGCAGTACTTC. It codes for CASSLEVGPAYEQYF.

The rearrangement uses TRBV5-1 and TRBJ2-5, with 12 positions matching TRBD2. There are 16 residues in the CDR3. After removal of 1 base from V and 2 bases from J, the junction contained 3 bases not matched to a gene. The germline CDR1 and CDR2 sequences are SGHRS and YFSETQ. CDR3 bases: TGCGCCAGCAGCTTGTTACTAGCGGGGGGACAAGAGACCCAGTACTTC. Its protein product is CASSLLLAGGQETQYF. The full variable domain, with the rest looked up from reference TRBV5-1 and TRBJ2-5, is KAGVTQTPRYLIKTRGQQVTLSCSPISGHRSVSWYQQTPGQGLQFLFEYFSETQRNKGNFPGRFSGRQFSNSRSEMNVSTLELGDSALYLCASSLLLAGGQETQYFGPGTRLLVL.

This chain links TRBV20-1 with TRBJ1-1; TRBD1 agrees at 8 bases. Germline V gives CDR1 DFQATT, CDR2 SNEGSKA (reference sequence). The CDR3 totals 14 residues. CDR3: CTGAAGGRNTEAFF. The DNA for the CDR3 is TGCACAGGAGCGGCAGGGGGCAGGAACACTGAAGCTTTCTTT.

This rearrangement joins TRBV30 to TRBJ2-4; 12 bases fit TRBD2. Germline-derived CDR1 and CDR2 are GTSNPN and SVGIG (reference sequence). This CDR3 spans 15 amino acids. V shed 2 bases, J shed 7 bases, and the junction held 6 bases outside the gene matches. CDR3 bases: TGTGCCTGGAGTCGGACAGGGACTAGCGGGAACATTCAGTACTTC. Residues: CAWSRTGTSGNIQYF. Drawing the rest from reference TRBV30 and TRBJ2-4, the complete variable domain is SQTIHQWPATLVQPVGSPLSLECTVEGTSNPNLYWYRQAAGRGLQLLFYSVGIGQISSEVPQNLSASRPQDRQFILSSKKLLLSDSGFYLCAWSRTGTSGNIQYFGAGTRLSVL.

For the CDR3, the DNA is TGTGCCAGCCAGGTTGGGGCAGGCAATCAGCCCCAGCATTTT. Encoded protein: CASQVGAGNQPQHF. The chain recombines TRBV12-3 or TRBV12-4 with TRBJ1-5; tentative D call: TRBD1 (5 bases). The CDR3 extends over 14 amino acids. Trimming cost V 8 bases and J 2 bases, with 13 bases left between them.

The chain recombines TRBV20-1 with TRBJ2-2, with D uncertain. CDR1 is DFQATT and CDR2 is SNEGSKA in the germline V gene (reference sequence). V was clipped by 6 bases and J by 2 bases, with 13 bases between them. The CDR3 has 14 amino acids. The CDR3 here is CSAGEIINTGELFF. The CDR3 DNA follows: TGCAGTGCCGGCGAGATTATTAACACCGGGGAGCTGTTTTTT.

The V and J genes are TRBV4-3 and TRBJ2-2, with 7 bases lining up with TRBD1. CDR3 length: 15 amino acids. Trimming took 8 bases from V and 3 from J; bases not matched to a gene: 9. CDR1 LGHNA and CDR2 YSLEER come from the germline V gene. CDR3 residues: CASRLGTAHTGELFF. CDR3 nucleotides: TGCGCCAGCCGCCTGGGGACAGCCCACACCGGGGAGCTGTTTTTT.

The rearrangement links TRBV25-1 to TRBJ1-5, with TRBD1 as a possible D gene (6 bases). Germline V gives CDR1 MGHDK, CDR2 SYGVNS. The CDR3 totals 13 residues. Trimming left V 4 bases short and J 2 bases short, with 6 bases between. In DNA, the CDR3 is TGTGCCAGCAGTGGGACAGGCAATCAGCCCCAGCATTTT. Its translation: CASSGTGNQPQHF.

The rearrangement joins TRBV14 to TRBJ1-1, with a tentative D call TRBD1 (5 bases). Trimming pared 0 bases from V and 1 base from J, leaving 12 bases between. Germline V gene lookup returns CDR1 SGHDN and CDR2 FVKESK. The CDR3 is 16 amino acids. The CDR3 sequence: CASSQDPAGRNTEAFF. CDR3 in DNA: TGTGCCAGCAGCCAAGATCCGGCAGGGAGGAACACTGAAGCTTTCTTT.

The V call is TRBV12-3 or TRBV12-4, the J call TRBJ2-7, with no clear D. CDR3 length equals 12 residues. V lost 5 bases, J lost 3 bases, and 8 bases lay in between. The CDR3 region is CASSQGNYEQYF. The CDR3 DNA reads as TGTGCCAGCAGTCAAGGAAACTACGAGCAGTACTTC.

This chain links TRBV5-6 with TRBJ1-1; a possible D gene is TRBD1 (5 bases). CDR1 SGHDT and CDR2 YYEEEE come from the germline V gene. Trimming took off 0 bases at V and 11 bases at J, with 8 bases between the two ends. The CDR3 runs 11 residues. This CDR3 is CASSLGREAFF. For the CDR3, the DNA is TGTGCCAGCAGCTTGGGCAGGGAGGCTTTCTTT.